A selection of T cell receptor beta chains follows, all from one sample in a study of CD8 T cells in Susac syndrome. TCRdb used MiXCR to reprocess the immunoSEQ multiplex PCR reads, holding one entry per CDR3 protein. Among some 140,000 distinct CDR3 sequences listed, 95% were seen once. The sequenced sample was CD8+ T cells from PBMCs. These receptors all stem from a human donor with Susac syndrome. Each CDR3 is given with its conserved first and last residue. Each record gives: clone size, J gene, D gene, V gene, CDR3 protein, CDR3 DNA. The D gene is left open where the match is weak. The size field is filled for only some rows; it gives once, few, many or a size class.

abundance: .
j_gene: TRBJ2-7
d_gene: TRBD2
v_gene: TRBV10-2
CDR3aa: CASSGYLAELPYEQYF
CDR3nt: TGCGCCAGCAGCGGCTATCTAGCGGAACTACCCTACGAGCAGTACTTC

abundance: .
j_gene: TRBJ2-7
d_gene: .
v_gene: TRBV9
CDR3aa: CAGEDKIADEQYF
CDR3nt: TGTGCCGGGGAGGACAAGATCGCGGACGAGCAGTACTTC

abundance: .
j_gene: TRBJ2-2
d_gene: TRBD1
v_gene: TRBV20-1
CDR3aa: CSARDLNRGDTGELFF
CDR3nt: TGCAGTGCTAGAGATCTTAACAGGGGGGACACCGGGGAGCTGTTTTTT

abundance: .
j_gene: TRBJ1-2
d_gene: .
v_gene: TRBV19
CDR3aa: CASRETPSGNGYTF
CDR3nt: TGTGCCAGTCGAGAGACTCCTAGCGGGAATGGCTACACCTTC

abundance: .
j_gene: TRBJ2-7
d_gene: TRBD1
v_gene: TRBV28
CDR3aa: CASSFGQESSYEQYF
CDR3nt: TGTGCCAGCAGTTTCGGACAGGAGAGCTCCTACGAGCAGTACTTC

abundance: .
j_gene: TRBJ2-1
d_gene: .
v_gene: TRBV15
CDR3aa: CATSRGESSYNEQFF
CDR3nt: TGTGCCACCAGCAGAGGAGAGAGCTCCTACAATGAGCAGTTCTTC

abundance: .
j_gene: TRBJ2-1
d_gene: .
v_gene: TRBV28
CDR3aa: CASSSRADEQFF
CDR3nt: TGTGCCAGCAGTTCCCGGGCGGATGAGCAGTTCTTC

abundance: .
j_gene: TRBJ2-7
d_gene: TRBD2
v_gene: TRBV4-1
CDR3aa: CASSQETSGPYEQYF
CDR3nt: TGCGCCAGCAGCCAAGAGACTAGCGGGCCGTACGAGCAGTACTTC

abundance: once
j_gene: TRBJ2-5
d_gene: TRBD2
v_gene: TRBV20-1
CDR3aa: CSASETSATQYF
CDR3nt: TGCAGTGCTAGCGAGACTAGCGCGACCCAGTACTTC

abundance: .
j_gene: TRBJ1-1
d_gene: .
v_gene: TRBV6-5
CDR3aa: CASSFDPRHVNTEAFF
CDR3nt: TGTGCCAGCAGTTTCGATCCTCGCCATGTCAACACTGAAGCTTTCTTT

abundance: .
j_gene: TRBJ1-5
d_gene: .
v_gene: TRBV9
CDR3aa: CASSVEDSNQPQHF
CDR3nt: TGTGCCAGCAGCGTAGAGGATAGCAATCAGCCCCAGCATTTT

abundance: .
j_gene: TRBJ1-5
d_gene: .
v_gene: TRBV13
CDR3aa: CASSRGGNQPQHF
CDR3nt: TGTGCCAGCAGCCGGGGGGGGAATCAGCCCCAGCATTTT

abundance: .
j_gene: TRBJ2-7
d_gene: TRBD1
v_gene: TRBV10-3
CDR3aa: CAISERTGGEEQYF
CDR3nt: TGTGCCATCAGTGAGCGGACAGGGGGGGAAGAGCAGTACTTC

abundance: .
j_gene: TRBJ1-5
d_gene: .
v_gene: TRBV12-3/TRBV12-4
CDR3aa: CASTGLFNQPQHF
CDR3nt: TGTGCCAGCACCGGCTTATTCAATCAGCCCCAGCATTTT

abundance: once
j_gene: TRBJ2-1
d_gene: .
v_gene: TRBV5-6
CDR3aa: CASSFPSFHEQFF
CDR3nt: TGTGCCAGCAGCTTCCCTAGCTTCCATGAGCAGTTCTTC

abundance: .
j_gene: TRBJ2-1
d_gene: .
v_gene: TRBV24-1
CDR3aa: CATSVGNEQFF
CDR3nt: TGTGCCACCAGTGTGGGCAATGAGCAGTTCTTC

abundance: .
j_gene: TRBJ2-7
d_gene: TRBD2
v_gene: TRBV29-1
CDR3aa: CSVEFGFGGGYEQYF
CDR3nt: TGCAGCGTTGAATTCGGGTTCGGGGGGGGCTACGAGCAGTACTTC

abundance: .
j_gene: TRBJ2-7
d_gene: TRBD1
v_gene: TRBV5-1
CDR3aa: CASRTGGERREQYF
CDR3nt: TGCGCCAGCAGGACAGGGGGCGAGAGAAGGGAGCAGTACTTC

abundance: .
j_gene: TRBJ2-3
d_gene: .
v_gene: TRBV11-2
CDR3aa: CASSFGGETDTQYF
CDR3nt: TGTGCCAGCAGCTTCGGGGGCGAGACAGATACGCAGTATTTT

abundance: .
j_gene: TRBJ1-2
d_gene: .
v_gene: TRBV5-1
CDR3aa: CASSFGHGEDSGYTF
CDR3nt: TGCGCCAGCAGCTTCGGACATGGTGAAGATAGTGGCTACACCTTC

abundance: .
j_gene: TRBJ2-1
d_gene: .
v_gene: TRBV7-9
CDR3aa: CASSPPPGVSYNEQFF
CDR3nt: TGTGCCAGCAGCCCTCCTCCGGGGGTCTCCTACAATGAGCAGTTCTTC

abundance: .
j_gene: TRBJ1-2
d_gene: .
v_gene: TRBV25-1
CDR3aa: CASSEGPSPYGYTF
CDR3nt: TGTGCCAGCAGTGAAGGTCCAAGCCCCTATGGCTACACCTTC